The T cell receptor (beta chain) described here comes from a study of T cell responses to AZD1222 COVID-19 vaccine. The CDR3 extends over 17 amino acids. As regards this clone: The antigen remains undetermined.

Findings and limits, study-wide: Nearly half of unique spike-specific TCRs reportedly avoided B.1.351 and B.1.1.7 mutated regions. Compared with day 0, the breadth and depth of the Spike-specific TCR repertoire rose significantly after two doses of AZD1222. Seropositive AZD1222 recipients at baseline numbered only five to seven.

Data came from immunoSEQ multiplex PCR; TCRdb stores just in-frame clones and leaves some out. The sample includes some 83,000 clones, just under 90% of them seen just once. V and J are TRBV7-5 and TRBJ2-5; the table's D call TRBD1 went unverified against the DNA. TRBV7-5 has pseudogene status. The sequence was obtained from an adult in good health. The source material was peripheral blood, sampled on day 0 of AZD1222 vaccination. The CDR3 coding sequence is TGTGTCAGAAGCTTAGAGGAGACAGGGATTATCATAGAGACCCAGTACTTC. Its translation: CVRSLEETGIIIETQYF.